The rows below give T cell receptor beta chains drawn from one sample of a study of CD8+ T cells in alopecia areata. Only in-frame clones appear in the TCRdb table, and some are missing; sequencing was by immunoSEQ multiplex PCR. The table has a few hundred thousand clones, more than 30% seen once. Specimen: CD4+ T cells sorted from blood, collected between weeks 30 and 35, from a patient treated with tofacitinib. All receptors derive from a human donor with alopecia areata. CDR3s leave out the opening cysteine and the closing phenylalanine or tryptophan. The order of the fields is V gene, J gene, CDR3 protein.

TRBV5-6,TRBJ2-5,ASSLLGQGGETQY
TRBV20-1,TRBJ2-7,SGGLEDEQY
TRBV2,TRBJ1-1,ASSEGWGGNTEAF
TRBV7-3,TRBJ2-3,ASSPPGIGPDTQY
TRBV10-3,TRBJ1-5,AISSTDSPTQH
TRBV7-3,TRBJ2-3,ASSLGLAVTDTQY
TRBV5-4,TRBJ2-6,ASSLTGASHSGANVLT
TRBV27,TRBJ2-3,ASKGRLTSTDTQY
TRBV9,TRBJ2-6,ASSADIQGGLSGANVLT
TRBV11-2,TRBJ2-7,ASSPRLATSYEQY
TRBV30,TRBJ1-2,AWRETGNYGYT
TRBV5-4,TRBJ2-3,ASSLGDHSTDTQY
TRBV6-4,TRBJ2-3,ASSERTSGRADTQY
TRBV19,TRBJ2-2,ASSESDYTGELF
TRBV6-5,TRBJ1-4,ASSSGGIQVEKLF
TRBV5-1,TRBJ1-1,ASSRWTQKEVGTEAF
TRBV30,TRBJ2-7,AWRRKQTSYEQY
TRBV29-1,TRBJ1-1,SARMTGVTEAF
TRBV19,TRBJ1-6,ASRVSYNSPLH
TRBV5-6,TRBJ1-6,ASSYQGSYNSPLH
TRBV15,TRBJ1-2,ATSGDRGVGGYT
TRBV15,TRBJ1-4,ATSRDTTGNEKLF
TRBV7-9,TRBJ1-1,ASSLEGLKAF
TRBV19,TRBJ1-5,ASSILLGVSGNQPQH
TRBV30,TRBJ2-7,AWSGLAAAGRSYEQY
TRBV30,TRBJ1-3,AWSVLGANTIY
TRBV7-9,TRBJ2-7,ASSPSGTDFGQY
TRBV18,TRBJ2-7,ASSPGQGGEQY
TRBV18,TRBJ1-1,ASSPTGGLMNTEAF
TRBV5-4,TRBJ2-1,ASSLVGPPVEQF
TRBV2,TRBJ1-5,ASRDYDGFNQPQH